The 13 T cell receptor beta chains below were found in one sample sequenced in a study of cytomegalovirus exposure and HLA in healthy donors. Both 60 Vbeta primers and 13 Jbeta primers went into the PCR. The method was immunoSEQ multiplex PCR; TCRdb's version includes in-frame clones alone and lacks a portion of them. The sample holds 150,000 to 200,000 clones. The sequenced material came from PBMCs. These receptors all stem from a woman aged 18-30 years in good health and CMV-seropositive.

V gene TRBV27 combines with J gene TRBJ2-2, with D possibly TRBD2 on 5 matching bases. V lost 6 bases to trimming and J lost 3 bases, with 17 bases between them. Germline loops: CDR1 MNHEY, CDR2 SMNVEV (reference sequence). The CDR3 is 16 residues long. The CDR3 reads CASSPSDGVDTGELFF. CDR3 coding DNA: TGTGCCAGCAGCCCCTCCGACGGGGTCGACACCGGGGAGCTGTTTTTT.

The CDR3 nucleotides read TGTGCCAGCAGCCAAGTAGCGGGAGGGCCAGATACGCAGTATTTT. This translates into CASSQVAGGPDTQYF. This chain uses TRBV4-2 with TRBJ2-3; 11 bases line up with TRBD2. Germline V lookup: CDR1 LGHNA, CDR2 YNFKEQ. Germline trimming cut 1 base from V and 4 bases from J; bases unmatched to any gene: 1. This CDR3 has 15 residues.

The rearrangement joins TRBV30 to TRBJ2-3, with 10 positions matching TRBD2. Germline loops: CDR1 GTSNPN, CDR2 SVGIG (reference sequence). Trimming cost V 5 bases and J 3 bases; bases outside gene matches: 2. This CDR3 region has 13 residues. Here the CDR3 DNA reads TGTGCCTGGGTAGCGGGAGGTACAGATACGCAGTATTTT. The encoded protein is CAWVAGGTDTQYF.

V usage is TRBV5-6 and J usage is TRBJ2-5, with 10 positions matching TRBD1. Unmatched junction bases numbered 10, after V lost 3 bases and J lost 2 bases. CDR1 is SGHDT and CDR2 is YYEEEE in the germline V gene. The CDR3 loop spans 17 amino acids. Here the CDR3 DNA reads TGTGCCAGCAGCTATCTGAGGGACAGGGGTTATCAAGAGACCCAGTACTTC. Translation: CASSYLRDRGYQETQYF.

The CDR3: CASSVRATGTSGRAVYNEQFF. CDR3 DNA sequence: TGTGCCAGCAGCGTTAGGGCGACTGGGACTAGCGGGAGGGCCGTCTACAATGAGCAGTTCTTC. This chain joins TRBV9 and TRBJ2-1, with 16 bases that match TRBD2. Germline V gives CDR1 SGDLS, CDR2 YYNGEE. J was trimmed by 3 bases and V by 2 bases; bases with no gene match: 14. This CDR3 is 21 amino acids long.

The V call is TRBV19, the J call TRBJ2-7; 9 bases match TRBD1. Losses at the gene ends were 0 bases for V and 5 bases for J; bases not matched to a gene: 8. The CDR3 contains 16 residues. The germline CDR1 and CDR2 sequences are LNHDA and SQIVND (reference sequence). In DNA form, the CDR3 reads TGTGCCAGTAGTATAGATCTATGGGACAGGGCCCACGAGCAGTACTTC. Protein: CASSIDLWDRAHEQYF.

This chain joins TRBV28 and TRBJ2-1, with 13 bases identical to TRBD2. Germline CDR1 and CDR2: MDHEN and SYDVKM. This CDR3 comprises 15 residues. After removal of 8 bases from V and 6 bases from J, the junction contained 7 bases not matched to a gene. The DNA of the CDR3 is TGTGCCAGCGCCCCGGGACTAGCGGGAAGCAATGAGCAGTTCTTC. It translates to CASAPGLAGSNEQFF.

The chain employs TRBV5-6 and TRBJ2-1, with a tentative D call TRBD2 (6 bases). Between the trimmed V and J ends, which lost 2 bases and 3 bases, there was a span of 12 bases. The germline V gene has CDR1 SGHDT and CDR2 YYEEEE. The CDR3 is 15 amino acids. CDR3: CASSFWGTYYNEQFF. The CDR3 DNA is TGTGCCAGCAGCTTCTGGGGGACTTACTACAATGAGCAGTTCTTC.

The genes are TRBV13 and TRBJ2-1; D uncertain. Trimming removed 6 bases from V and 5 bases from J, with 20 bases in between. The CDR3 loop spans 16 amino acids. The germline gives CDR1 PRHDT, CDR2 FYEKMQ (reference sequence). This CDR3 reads CASRKVVESKDNEQFF. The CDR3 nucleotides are TGTGCCAGCAGGAAAGTGGTGGAGTCCAAAGACAATGAGCAGTTCTTC.

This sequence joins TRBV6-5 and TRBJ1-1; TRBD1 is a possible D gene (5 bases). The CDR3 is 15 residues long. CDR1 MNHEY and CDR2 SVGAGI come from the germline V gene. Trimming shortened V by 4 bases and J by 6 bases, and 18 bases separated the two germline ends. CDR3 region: CASSFGRLSGAEAFF. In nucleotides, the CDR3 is TGTGCCAGCAGTTTCGGGCGTCTGTCGGGGGCTGAAGCTTTCTTT.

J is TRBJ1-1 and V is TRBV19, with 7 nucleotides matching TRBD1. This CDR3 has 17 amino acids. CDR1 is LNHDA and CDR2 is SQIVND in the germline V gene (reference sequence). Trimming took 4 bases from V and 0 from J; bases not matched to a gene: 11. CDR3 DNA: TGTGCCAGTAGTAAACCGAAGTGGACAGGAATGAACACTGAAGCTTTCTTT. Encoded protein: CASSKPKWTGMNTEAFF.

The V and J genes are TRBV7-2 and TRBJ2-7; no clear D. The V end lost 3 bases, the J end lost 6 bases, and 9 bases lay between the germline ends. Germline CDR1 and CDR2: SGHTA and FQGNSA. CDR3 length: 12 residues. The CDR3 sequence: CASSFVSGEQYF. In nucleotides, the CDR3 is TGTGCCAGCAGCTTTGTCTCGGGCGAGCAGTACTTC. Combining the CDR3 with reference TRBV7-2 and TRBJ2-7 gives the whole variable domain GAGVSQSPSNKVTEKGKDVELRCDPISGHTALYWYRQSLGQGLEFLIYFQGNSAPDKSGLPSDRFSAERTGGSVSTLTIQRTQQEDSAVYLCASSFVSGEQYFGPGTRLTVT.

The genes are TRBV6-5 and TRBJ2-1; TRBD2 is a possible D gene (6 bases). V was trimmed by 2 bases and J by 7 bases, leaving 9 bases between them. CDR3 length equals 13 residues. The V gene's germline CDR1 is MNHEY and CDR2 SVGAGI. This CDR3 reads CASSYAGRNEQFF. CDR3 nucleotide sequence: TGTGCCAGCAGTTACGCGGGACGGAATGAGCAGTTCTTC.